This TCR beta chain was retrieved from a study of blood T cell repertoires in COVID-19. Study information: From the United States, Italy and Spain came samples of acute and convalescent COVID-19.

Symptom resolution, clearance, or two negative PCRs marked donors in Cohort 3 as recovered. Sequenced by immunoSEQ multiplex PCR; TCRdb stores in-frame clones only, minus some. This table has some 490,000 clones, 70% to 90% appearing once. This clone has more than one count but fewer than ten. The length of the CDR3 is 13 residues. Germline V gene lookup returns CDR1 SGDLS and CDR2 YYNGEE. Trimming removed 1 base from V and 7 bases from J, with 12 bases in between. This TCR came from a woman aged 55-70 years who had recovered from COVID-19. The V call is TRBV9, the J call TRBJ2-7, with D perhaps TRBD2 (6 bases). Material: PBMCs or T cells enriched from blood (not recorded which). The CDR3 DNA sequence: TGTGCCAGCAGCGTAAAGGAGGGTGGGGAGCAGTACTTC. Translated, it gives CASSVKEGGEQYF.